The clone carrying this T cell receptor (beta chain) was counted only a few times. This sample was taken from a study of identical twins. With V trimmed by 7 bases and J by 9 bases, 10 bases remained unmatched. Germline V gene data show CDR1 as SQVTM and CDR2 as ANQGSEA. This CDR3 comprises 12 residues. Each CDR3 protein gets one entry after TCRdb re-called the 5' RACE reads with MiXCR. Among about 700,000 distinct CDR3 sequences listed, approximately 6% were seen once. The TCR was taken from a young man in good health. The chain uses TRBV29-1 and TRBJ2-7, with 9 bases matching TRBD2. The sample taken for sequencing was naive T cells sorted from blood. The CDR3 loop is CSGIAGDLRQYF. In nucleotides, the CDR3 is TGCAGCGGCATAGCGGGAGATCTAAGGCAGTACTTC.